Described below is a single TCR beta chain sequence and its context. Other nucleotide sequences in the sample specify the same CDR3. This specimen belongs to a study of OX40 agonist ivuxolimab in advanced cancers. Study-wide context: The study gave patients intravenous ivuxolimab at 0.01 to 10 mg/kg every 2 weeks.

Repertoires were generated with immunoSEQ multiplex PCR, while TCRdb's copy carries only in-frame clones and drops some. Here the sample spans under 75,000 clones, around 85% being singletons. Trimming pared 5 bases from V and 5 bases from J, leaving 10 bases between. Germline-derived CDR1 and CDR2 are SGHTA and FQGNSA. This CDR3 is 13 amino acids long. The V gene is TRBV7-2, the J gene TRBJ1-5; D perhaps matches TRBD1 (5 bases). This TCR came from an adult with an advanced solid tumor such as melanoma, head and neck, liver or kidney cancer. This sample comprised CD4+ or CD8+ T cells sorted from blood, obtained in a trial of the OX40 agonist ivuxolimab. CDR3 region: CASSIDRDQPQHF. CDR3 nucleotide sequence: TGTGCCAGCAGCATTGACAGAGATCAGCCCCAGCATTTT.